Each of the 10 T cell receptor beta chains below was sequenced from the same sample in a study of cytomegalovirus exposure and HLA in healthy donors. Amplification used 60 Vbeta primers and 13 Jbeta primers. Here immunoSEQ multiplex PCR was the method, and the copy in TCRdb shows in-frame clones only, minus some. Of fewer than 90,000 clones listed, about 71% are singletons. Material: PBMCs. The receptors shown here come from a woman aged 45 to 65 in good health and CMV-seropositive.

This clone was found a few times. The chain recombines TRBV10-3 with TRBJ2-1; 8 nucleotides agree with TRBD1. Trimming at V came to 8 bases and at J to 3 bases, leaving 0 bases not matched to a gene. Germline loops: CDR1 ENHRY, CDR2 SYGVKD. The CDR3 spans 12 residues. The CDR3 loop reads CAIGQGYNEQFF. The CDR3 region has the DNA TGTGCCATCGGACAGGGCTACAATGAGCAGTTCTTC.

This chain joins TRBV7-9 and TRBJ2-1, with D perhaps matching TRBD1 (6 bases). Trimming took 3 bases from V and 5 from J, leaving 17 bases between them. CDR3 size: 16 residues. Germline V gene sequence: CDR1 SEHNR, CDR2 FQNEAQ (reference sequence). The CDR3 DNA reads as TGTGCCAGCAGCTTGGTTTGGGCAGGGGTGAACAATGAGCAGTTCTTC. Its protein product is CASSLVWAGVNNEQFF.

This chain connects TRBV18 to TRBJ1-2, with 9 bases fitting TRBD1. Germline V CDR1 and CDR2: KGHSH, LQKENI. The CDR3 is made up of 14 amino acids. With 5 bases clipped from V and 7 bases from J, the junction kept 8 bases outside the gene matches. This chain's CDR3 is CASSGRGQGSGYTF. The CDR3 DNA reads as TGTGCCAGCTCAGGCCGAGGACAGGGGAGTGGCTACACCTTC.

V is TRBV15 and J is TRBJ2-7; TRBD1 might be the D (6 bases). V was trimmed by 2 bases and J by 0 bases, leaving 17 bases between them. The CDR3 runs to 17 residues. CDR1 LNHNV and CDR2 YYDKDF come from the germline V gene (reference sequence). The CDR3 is CATSRSSGTTTSYEQYF. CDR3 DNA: TGTGCCACCAGCAGATCTTCCGGGACAACTACCTCCTACGAGCAGTACTTC.

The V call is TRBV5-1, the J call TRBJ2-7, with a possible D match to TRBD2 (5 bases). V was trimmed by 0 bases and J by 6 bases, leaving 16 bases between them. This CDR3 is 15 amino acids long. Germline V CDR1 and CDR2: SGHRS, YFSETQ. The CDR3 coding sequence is TGCGCCAGCAGCTTGGAACCGGAGGTATCTGGCGAGCAGTACTTC. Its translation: CASSLEPEVSGEQYF.

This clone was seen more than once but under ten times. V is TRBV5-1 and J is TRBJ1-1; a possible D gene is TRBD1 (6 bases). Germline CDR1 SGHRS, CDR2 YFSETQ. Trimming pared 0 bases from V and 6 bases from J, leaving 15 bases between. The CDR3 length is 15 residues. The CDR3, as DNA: TGCGCCAGCAGCTTGGTAGGGGGACCCCCTCCTGAAGCTTTCTTT. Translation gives CASSLVGGPPPEAFF.

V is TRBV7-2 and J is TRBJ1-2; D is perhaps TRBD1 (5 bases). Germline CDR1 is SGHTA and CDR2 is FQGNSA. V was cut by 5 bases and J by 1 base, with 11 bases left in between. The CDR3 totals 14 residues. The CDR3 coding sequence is TGTGCCAGCAGCCCGGGGGGGGGTAACTATGGCTACACCTTC. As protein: CASSPGGGNYGYTF.

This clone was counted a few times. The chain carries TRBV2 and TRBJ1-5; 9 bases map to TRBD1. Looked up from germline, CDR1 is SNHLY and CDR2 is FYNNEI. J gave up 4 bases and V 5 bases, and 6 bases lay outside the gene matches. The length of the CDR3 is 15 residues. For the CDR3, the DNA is TGTGCCAGCAGTAACGGACAGGGGATAAATCAGCCCCAGCATTTT. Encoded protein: CASSNGQGINQPQHF.

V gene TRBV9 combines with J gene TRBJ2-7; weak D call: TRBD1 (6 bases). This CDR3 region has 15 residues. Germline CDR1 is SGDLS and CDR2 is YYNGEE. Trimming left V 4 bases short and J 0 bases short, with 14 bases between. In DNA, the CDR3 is TGTGCCAGCAGCCCACAGGGAATTTCCTCCTACGAGCAGTACTTC. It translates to CASSPQGISSYEQYF.

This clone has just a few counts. The CDR3 DNA follows: TGTGCCAGCAGTTTCACCGGTGCAGATACGCAGTATTTT. This encodes CASSFTGADTQYF. V and J are TRBV27 and TRBJ2-3; D is unclear. The CDR3 totals 13 residues. From germline, CDR1 is MNHEY and CDR2 SMNVEV (reference sequence). Trimming stripped 3 bases from V and 4 bases from J, with 8 bases between.